This TCR beta chain was sequenced for a study of T cell repertoires in cytomegalovirus infection. Regarding the study as a whole: The response measured ex vivo was dominated by TCR beta clonotypes (HLA-C-restricted and CMV-specific).

TCRdb re-called the reads through MiXCR, storing one row per CDR3 protein. The table records some 280,000 distinct CDR3 sequences, roughly an eighth of them present only once. This clonotype was picked up a small number of times. Its cognate antigen is unknown. The germline V gene encodes CDR1 SGHRS and CDR2 YFSETQ. The CDR3 spans 13 residues. Germline trimming cut 6 bases from V and 4 bases from J; bases unmatched to any gene: 2. The chain recombines TRBV5-1 with TRBJ2-5; 11 bases fit TRBD2. Material for sequencing was PBMCs. This clonotype was sampled from a human donor in good health (CMV status not recorded). Some clones in this sample may be carry-over from other donors' samples. The CDR3 DNA is TGCGCCAGCAAACTAGCGGGAGTAGAGACCCAGTACTTC. Its translation: CASKLAGVETQYF.